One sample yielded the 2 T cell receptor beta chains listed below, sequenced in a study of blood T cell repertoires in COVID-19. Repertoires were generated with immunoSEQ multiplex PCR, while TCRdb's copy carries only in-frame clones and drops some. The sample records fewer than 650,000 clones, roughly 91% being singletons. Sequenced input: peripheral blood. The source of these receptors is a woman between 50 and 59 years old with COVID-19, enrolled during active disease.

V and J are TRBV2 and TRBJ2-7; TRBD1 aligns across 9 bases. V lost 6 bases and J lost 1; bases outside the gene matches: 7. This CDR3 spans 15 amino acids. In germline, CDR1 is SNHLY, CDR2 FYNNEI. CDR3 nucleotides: TGTGCCAGCAGCCCTGACAGGGGGTCATCCTACGAGCAGTACTTC. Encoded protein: CASSPDRGSSYEQYF.

CDR3 in DNA: TGCGCCAGCAGCCAGGGGACAGGGTCGAGCTATGGCTACACCTTC. Its translation is CASSQGTGSSYGYTF. V is TRBV4-1 and J is TRBJ1-2, with 9 bases matching TRBD1. V shed 3 bases and J 4 bases; nucleotides not matched to a gene: 6. The CDR3 spans 15 residues. Germline CDR1 and CDR2: MGHRA and YSYEKL.